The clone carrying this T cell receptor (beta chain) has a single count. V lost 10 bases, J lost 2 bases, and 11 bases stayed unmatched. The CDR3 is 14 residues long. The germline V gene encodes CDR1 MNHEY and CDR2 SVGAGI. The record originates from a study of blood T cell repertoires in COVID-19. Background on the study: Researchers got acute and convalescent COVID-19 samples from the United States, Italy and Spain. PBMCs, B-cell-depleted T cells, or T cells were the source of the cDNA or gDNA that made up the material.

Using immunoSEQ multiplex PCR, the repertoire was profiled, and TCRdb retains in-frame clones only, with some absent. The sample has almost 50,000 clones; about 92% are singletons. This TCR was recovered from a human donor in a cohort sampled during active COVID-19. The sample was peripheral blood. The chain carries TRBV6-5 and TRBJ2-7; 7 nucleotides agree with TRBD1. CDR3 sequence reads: CAIHSPGTAYEQYF. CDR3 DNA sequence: TGTGCCATTCACTCACCCGGGACAGCCTACGAGCAGTACTTC.